Listed below are T cell receptor beta chains from one sample, sequenced in a study of shared clonotypes between healthy human individuals. Sequencing was performed with immunoSEQ multiplex PCR; in TCRdb, only in-frame clones are kept and a portion is missing. The sample yields approximately 2.3 million clones, more than 85% seen once. The specimen was naive CD4+ T cells from PBMCs. These receptors were taken from a man younger than 30 in good health. Some clones in this sample may be carry-over from other donors' samples. Each CDR3 is given with its conserved first and last residue. D genes are given only for firm matches.

j_call | v_call | d_call | cdr3_aa
TRBJ2-3 | TRBV9 | TRBD1 | CASSVVGTGGRTDTQYF
TRBJ2-3 | TRBV6-5 | NA | CASSYGDGQDTQYF
TRBJ2-4 | TRBV5-4 | TRBD1 | CASSPGQGLIAKNIQYF
TRBJ2-1 | TRBV30 | TRBD2 | CAWSGLGEGHEQFF
TRBJ1-5 | TRBV5-5 | TRBD1 | CASSINPDRGRQPQHF
TRBJ2-7 | TRBV20-1 | NA | CSARGGYEQYF
TRBJ2-7 | TRBV6-5 | NA | CASRGISGTYEQYF
TRBJ1-3 | TRBV11-2 | NA | CASSLDSFGTTRFSGNTIYF
TRBJ2-4 | TRBV10-3 | NA | CAISDSQTLAKNIQYF
TRBJ2-2 | TRBV28 | TRBD2 | CASTSGRGGTGELFF
TRBJ2-3 | TRBV7-2 | NA | CASSLAWANPDTQYF
TRBJ2-1 | TRBV7-3 | TRBD2 | CASSSPSGGKFF
TRBJ2-7 | TRBV6-6 | NA | CASSYWTPGSSYEQYF
TRBJ2-7 | TRBV27 | TRBD2 | CASSFRGVREVYEQYF
TRBJ2-3 | TRBV5-1 | NA | CASSLESRPPDTQYF
TRBJ1-2 | TRBV5-5 | TRBD1 | CASSFTGDYYGYTF
TRBJ2-1 | TRBV29-1 | TRBD2 | CSVDVAGPYNEQFF
TRBJ2-1 | TRBV5-1 | TRBD2 | CASSFLAGVSNEQFF